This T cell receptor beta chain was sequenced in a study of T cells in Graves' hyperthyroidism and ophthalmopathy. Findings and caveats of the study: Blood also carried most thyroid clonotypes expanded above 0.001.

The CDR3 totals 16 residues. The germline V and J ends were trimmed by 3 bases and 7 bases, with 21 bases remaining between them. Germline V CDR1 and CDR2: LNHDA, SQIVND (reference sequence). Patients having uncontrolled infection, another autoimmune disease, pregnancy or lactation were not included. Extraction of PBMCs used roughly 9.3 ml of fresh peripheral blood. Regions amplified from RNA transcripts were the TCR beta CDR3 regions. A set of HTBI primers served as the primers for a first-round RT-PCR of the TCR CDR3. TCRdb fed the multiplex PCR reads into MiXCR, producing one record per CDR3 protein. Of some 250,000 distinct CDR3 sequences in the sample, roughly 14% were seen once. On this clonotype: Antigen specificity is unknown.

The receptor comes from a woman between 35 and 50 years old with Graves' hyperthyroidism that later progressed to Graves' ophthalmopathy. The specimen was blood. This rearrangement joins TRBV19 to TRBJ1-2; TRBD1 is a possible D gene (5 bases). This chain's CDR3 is CASSIFDGTVVRGYTF. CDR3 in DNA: TGTGCCAGTAGTATTTTCGACGGGACTGTTGTTCGTGGCTACACCTTC. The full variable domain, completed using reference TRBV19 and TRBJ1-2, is DGGITQSPKYLFRKEGQNVTLSCEQNLNHDAMYWYRQDPGQGLRLIYYSQIVNDFQKGDIAEGYSVSREKKESFPLTVTSAQKNPTAFYLCASSIFDGTVVRGYTFGSGTRLTVV.